Below, 4 T cell receptor beta chains from the same sample are listed, as sequenced in a study. MiXCR, run by TCRdb on the RT-PCR reads, gives a single entry per CDR3 protein. The table records about 700,000 distinct CDR3 sequences, 11% to 15% of them present only once. The material sequenced was memory CD4+ T cells from blood. All receptors come from a female donor in good health, serving as a healthy control.

The chain links TRBV7-8 to TRBJ2-7, with D tentatively TRBD2 (6 bases). Germline lookup yields CDR1 SGHVS and CDR2 FQNEAQ. The CDR3 loop spans 16 amino acids. V lost 6 bases and J lost 2, with 20 bases in between. CDR3 in amino acids: CASSTVEGPPPYEQYF. CDR3 bases: TGTGCCAGCAGTACAGTGGAGGGCCCCCCTCCCTACGAGCAGTACTTC.

This clonotype was counted between two and nine times. The chain links TRBV7-2 to TRBJ2-7; 8 bases align to TRBD2. CDR1 and CDR2 from the germline V gene are SGHTA and FQGNSA. Trimming took 5 bases from V and 0 from J; bases not matched to a gene: 9. This CDR3 is 16 amino acids long. CDR3 amino acids: CASSQQPSGLSYEQYF. Written as DNA, the CDR3 is TGTGCCAGCAGCCAACAGCCTAGCGGGCTCTCCTACGAGCAGTACTTC.

This clonotype occurred once. V gene TRBV28 combines with J gene TRBJ2-1; 10 bases fit TRBD2. V lost 8 bases and J lost 4; bases outside the gene matches: 8. The CDR3 loop spans 15 amino acids. The V gene's germline CDR1 is MDHEN and CDR2 SYDVKM. The chain's CDR3 is CASLVTSGPYNEQFF. CDR3 nucleotide sequence: TGTGCCAGCCTAGTGACTAGCGGGCCTTACAATGAGCAGTTCTTC.

This clonotype was counted at least ten times. The V and J genes are TRBV12-3 or TRBV12-4 and TRBJ1-1, with 7 bases aligning to TRBD1. CDR3 length: 13 amino acids. J was trimmed by 10 bases and V by 6 bases; bases with no gene match: 11. The CDR3 sequence is CASSLRQGIRAFF. The DNA for the CDR3 is TGTGCCAGCAGCCTCAGACAGGGAATTAGAGCTTTCTTT.